Below, 21 T cell receptor beta chains from the same sample are listed, as sequenced in a study of control samples from healthy donors and cancer patients. TCRdb's table, derived via immunoSEQ multiplex PCR, lists solely in-frame clones and lacks some. The sample records around 130,000 clones, over 85% being singletons. Specimen: blood. The source of these receptors is a man younger than 45 in good health.

This rearrangement joins TRBV24-1 to TRBJ2-3; TRBD1 or TRBD2 may be the D gene (5 bases each). The CDR3 spans 20 residues. Trimming took off 3 bases at V and 1 base at J, with 25 bases between the two ends. Per the germline V gene, CDR1 is KGHDR and CDR2 is SFDVKD. The CDR3 loop reads CATSDLRDPGRGLGTDTQYF. CDR3 nucleotides: TGTGCCACCAGTGATCTACGGGACCCCGGAAGGGGTCTAGGCACAGATACGCAGTATTTT.

The gene calls are TRBV3-1 (or the pseudogene TRBV3-2) and TRBJ1-1; a possible D gene is TRBD1 (5 bases). V was pared by 6 bases and J by 8 bases, with 19 bases between. Germline loops: CDR1 LGHDT, CDR2 YNNKEL (reference sequence). This CDR3 is built from 14 residues. CDR3 sequence: CASSLRDRKAEAFF. Here the CDR3 DNA reads TGTGCCAGCAGTCTCAGGGATAGGAAGGCCGAAGCTTTCTTT.

The rearrangement links TRBV24-1 to TRBJ2-7; no firm D call. CDR1 is KGHDR and CDR2 is SFDVKD in the germline V gene. V lost 3 bases to trimming and J lost 5 bases, with 7 bases between them. CDR3 size: 12 residues. For the CDR3, the DNA is TGTGCCACCAGTGATGAAAGCGACGAGCAGTACTTC. Translation gives CATSDESDEQYF.

This clone was recorded only once. The chain uses TRBV14 and TRBJ1-4, with a possible D match to TRBD1 (6 bases). CDR1 is SGHDN and CDR2 is FVKESK in the germline V gene. V dropped 1 base and J dropped 7 bases, with 16 bases sitting between them. There are 16 residues in the CDR3. CDR3 protein: CASSQGRGGVTEKLFF. CDR3 DNA: TGTGCCAGCAGCCAAGGGAGAGGGGGGGTAACTGAAAAACTGTTTTTT.

The chain joins TRBV7-9 to TRBJ2-3; D is uncertain. V gave up 2 bases and J gave up 4 bases, with 4 bases separating them. Germline CDR1 and CDR2: SEHNR and FQNEAQ (reference sequence). The CDR3 runs to 12 residues. CDR3 nucleotides: TGTGCCAGCAGCTTATCCGCAGATACGCAGTATTTT. Amino acid sequence: CASSLSADTQYF.

The chain uses TRBV6-6 and TRBJ2-7; 9 positions match TRBD1. The CDR3 has 15 residues. The J segment lost 2 bases and the V segment lost 0 bases, leaving 2 bases of the junction unmatched. CDR1 MNHNY and CDR2 SVGAGI come from the germline V gene (reference sequence). CDR3 loop: CASSYSGTGTYEQYF. The CDR3 bases are TGTGCCAGCAGTTACTCGGGGACAGGGACCTACGAGCAGTACTTC.

The J gene is TRBJ2-7, the V gene TRBV5-1; D might be TRBD1 (6 bases). This CDR3 spans 14 amino acids. Trimming took 3 bases from V and 6 from J, leaving 16 bases between them. Germline CDR1 is SGHRS and CDR2 is YFSETQ. CDR3 nucleotide sequence: TGCGCCAGCAGCTCCGTGGACAGTTTCTCCGAGCAGTACTTC. Its translation is CASSSVDSFSEQYF.

The chain carries TRBV11-2 and TRBJ1-1; no firm D call. This CDR3 comprises 15 residues. V was cut by 5 bases and J by 0 bases, with 13 bases left in between. The V gene's germline CDR1 is SGHAT and CDR2 FQNNGV. The CDR3 protein is CASSPRAGMNTEAFF. The CDR3 coding sequence is TGTGCCAGCAGCCCCCGGGCGGGAATGAACACTGAAGCTTTCTTT.

The rearrangement links TRBV4-1 to TRBJ1-4; D is possibly TRBD1 (6 bases). Deletions cut 0 bases from V and 0 bases from J, with 11 bases between. The germline gives CDR1 MGHRA, CDR2 YSYEKL. This CDR3 has 17 amino acids. CDR3 in amino acids: CASSQEGDIATNEKLFF. CDR3 nucleotides: TGCGCCAGCAGCCAAGAAGGGGACATCGCAACTAATGAAAAACTGTTTTTT.

The chain uses TRBV9 and TRBJ2-7, with 8 nucleotides matching TRBD2. In germline, CDR1 is SGDLS, CDR2 YYNGEE. V was pared by 0 bases and J by 2 bases, with 7 bases of the junction left unmatched. This CDR3 has 16 residues. The chain's CDR3 is CASSVGGSSGAYEQYF. The CDR3 nucleotides read TGTGCCAGCAGCGTAGGGGGGAGTAGCGGGGCCTACGAGCAGTACTTC.

The chain uses TRBV2 and TRBJ1-3; 8 positions agree with TRBD1. V was pared by 3 bases and J by 0 bases, with 4 bases of the junction left unmatched. Germline CDR1 and CDR2: SNHLY and FYNNEI. The CDR3 is 16 residues long. As DNA, the CDR3 is TGTGCCAGCAGTGACCCCGGGACAGGCTCTGGAAACACCATATATTTT. It codes for CASSDPGTGSGNTIYF.

A single count supports this clone. The chain links TRBV19 to TRBJ1-5; 9 bases map to TRBD1. Germline lookup yields CDR1 LNHDA and CDR2 SQIVND (reference sequence). V dropped 5 bases and J dropped 1; count of bases not matched to a gene: 9. This CDR3 is built from 17 residues. The CDR3 loop reads CASSASHRGPSNQPQHF. The CDR3 DNA reads as TGTGCCAGTAGTGCCTCACACAGGGGGCCAAGCAATCAGCCCCAGCATTTT.

The chain combines TRBV4-3 with TRBJ1-6; D is possibly TRBD1 (6 bases). Per germline, CDR1 LGHNA and CDR2 YSLEER. The germline V and J ends were trimmed by 0 bases and 5 bases, with 8 bases remaining between them. The CDR3 runs 15 residues. This CDR3 is CASSQDRTDNSPLHF. The CDR3, as DNA: TGCGCCAGCAGCCAAGACAGGACAGATAATTCACCCCTCCACTTT.

The chain couples TRBV28 to TRBJ1-2; weak D call: TRBD1 (5 bases). CDR3 length equals 20 residues. Trimming cost V 1 base and J 6 bases, with 30 bases left between them. Per the germline V gene, CDR1 is MDHEN and CDR2 is SYDVKM. CDR3: CASSLLVGGAGGSPSDGYTF. The DNA of the CDR3 is TGTGCCAGCAGTTTATTGGTGGGGGGAGCGGGGGGGTCCCCCTCCGATGGCTACACCTTC.

The chain links TRBV28 to TRBJ2-7, with TRBD1 matching 9 bases. The CDR3 length is 15 residues. V trimming: 8 bases; J trimming: 5 bases; junction bases outside the gene matches: 13. Germline CDR1 is MDHEN and CDR2 is SYDVKM. The CDR3 protein is CASRGAGTGFDEQYF. In nucleotides, the CDR3 is TGTGCCAGCCGGGGTGCCGGGACAGGGTTTGACGAGCAGTACTTC. Using reference TRBV28 and TRBJ2-7 for the parts outside the CDR3, the full variable domain is DVKVTQSSRYLVKRTGEKVFLECVQDMDHENMFWYRQDPGLGLRLIYFSYDVKMKEKGDIPEGYSVSREKKERFSLILESASTNQTSMYLCASRGAGTGFDEQYFGPGTRLTVT.

The CDR3 sequence is CASSGSGTSGGAETQYF. The CDR3 nucleotides are TGTGCCAGCAGCGGCTCCGGGACTAGCGGGGGGGCGGAGACCCAGTACTTC. The chain has TRBV2 and TRBJ2-5; 16 nucleotides line up with TRBD2. The CDR3 has 17 amino acids. CDR1 and CDR2 (germline): SNHLY, FYNNEI. Losses at the gene ends were 6 bases for V and 5 bases for J; bases not matched to a gene: 9. Combining the CDR3 with reference TRBV2 and TRBJ2-5 gives the whole variable domain EPEVTQTPSHQVTQMGQEVILRCVPISNHLYFYWYRQILGQKVEFLVSFYNNEISEKSEIFDDQFSVERPDGSNFTLKIRSTKLEDSAMYFCASSGSGTSGGAETQYFGPGTRLLVL.

The chain is built from TRBV18 and TRBJ1-4, with 11 bases aligning to TRBD1. In germline, CDR1 is KGHSH, CDR2 LQKENI. The CDR3 has 14 residues. V lost 6 bases, J lost 8 bases, and 5 bases stayed unmatched. The chain's CDR3 is CASSPGTGGEKLFF. DNA for the CDR3: TGTGCCAGCTCCCCCGGGACAGGGGGAGAAAAACTGTTTTTT.

The rearrangement joins TRBV4-3 to TRBJ1-1; 8 bases are a match to TRBD1. V was pared by 4 bases and J by 0 bases, with 19 bases of the junction left unmatched. Germline V gene data show CDR1 as LGHNA and CDR2 as YSLEER. The CDR3 consists of 20 residues. The DNA of the CDR3 is TGCGCCAGCAGCCTTCCTATCGGGGGGACAGGAAAGAGCATGAACACTGAAGCTTTCTTT. Translating it yields CASSLPIGGTGKSMNTEAFF.

This rearrangement joins TRBV5-1 to TRBJ2-7, with 8 bases lining up with TRBD1. CDR3 length: 13 amino acids. The V gene end was trimmed by 2 bases and the J gene end by 7 bases; junction bases not matched to a gene: 5. Germline CDR1 and CDR2: SGHRS and YFSETQ. CDR3 loop: CASSFGDRGEQYF. CDR3 coding DNA: TGCGCCAGCAGCTTTGGCGACAGGGGTGAGCAGTACTTC.

The chain uses TRBV6-2 or TRBV6-3 and TRBJ1-1; no definite D call. The CDR3 has 13 residues. V dropped 2 bases and J dropped 3 bases, with 7 bases sitting between them. Germline V gives CDR1 MNHEY, CDR2 SVGEGT. CDR3 sequence reads: CASSYRADTEAFF. The CDR3 DNA reads TGTGCCAGCAGTTACAGGGCCGACACTGAAGCTTTCTTT.

This sequence joins TRBV27 and TRBJ1-2; D ambiguous. CDR3 length: 13 residues. CDR1 and CDR2 from the germline V gene are MNHEY and SMNVEV (reference sequence). V was clipped by 0 bases and J by 4 bases, with 6 bases between them. CDR3 sequence (DNA): TGTGCCAGCAGTTTATCTGGAGGCTATGGCTACACCTTC. This gives the protein CASSLSGGYGYTF.